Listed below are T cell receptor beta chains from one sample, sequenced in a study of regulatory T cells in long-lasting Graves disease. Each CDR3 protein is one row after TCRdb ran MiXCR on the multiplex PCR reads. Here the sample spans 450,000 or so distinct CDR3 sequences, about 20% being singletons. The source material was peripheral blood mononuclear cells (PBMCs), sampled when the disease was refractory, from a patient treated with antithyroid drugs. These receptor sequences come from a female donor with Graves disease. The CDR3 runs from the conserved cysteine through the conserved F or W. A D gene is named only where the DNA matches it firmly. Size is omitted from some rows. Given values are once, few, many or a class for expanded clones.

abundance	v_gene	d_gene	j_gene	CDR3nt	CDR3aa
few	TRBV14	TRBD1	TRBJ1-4	TGTGCCAGCAGCCAAGGGCCAGGGGGGAAACTGTTTTTT	CASSQGPGGKLFF
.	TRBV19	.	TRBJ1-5	TGTGCCAGTACCATGAAGGGGTTCGGCGGCAATCAGCCCCAGCATTTT	CASTMKGFGGNQPQHF
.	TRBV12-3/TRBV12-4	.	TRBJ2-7	TGTGCCAGCAGCCCCGGACGCGTGAACTACGAGCAGTACTTC	CASSPGRVNYEQYF
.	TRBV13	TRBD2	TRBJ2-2	TGTGCCAGCAGCCCACGGACTAGCGGGGGAACGAACACCGGGGAGCTGTTTTTT	CASSPRTSGGTNTGELFF
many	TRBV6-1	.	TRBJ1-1	TGTGCCAGCAGCCCTAGTGCCACCTTGAACACTGAAGCTTTCTTT	CASSPSATLNTEAFF
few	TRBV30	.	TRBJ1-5	TGTGCCTGGAGTCGCGTGGGCAATCAGCCCCAGCATTTT	CAWSRVGNQPQHF
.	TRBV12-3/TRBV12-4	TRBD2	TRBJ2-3	TGTGCCAGCAGTACCACTAGCGGGGGGGCAGATACGCAGTATTTT	CASSTTSGGADTQYF
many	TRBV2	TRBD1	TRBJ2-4	TGTGCCAGCAGTCCCGACAGGGGGGACATTCAGTACTTC	CASSPDRGDIQYF
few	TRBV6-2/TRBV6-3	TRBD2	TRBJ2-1	TGTGCCAGCAGTTACTCGCCCCCTAGCGGGATATTTAATGAGCAGTTCTTC	CASSYSPPSGIFNEQFF
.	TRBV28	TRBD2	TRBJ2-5	TGTGCCAGCAGTTCCGAAGCGGGGGGGGAGACCCAGTACTTC	CASSSEAGGETQYF
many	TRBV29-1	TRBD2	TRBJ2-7	TGCAGCGTTGTCGGGGGGGCCGGAGAGCAGTACTTC	CSVVGGAGEQYF
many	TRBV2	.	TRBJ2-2	TGTGCCAGCAGCGGTTCCGCCGGGGAGCTGTTTTTT	CASSGSAGELFF
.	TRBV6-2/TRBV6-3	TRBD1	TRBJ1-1	TGTGCCAGCACCCTACAAGGGACAGTCTGGGATTACACTGAAGCTTTCTTT	CASTLQGTVWDYTEAFF
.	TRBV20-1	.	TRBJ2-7	TGCAGTGCTAGTTTCGGGCCCGAGCAGTACTTC	CSASFGPEQYF
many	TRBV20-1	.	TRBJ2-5	TGCAGTGCTAGGGAGGGGACCCTGCAAGAGACCCAGTACTTC	CSAREGTLQETQYF
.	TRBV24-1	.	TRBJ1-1	TGTGCCACCTCTATGAACACTGAAGCTTTCTTT	CATSMNTEAFF
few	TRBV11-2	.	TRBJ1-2	TGTGCCAGCAGCTTTGAGCCGATCAAGGGCTACACCTTC	CASSFEPIKGYTF
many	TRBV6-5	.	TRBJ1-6	TGTGCCAGCAGTTACTCCGCGTTCAATAATTCACCCCCCCACTTT	CASSYSAFNNSPPHF
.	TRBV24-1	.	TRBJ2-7	TGTGCCACCAGTGACGAAAGCTACGAGCAGTACTTC	CATSDESYEQYF
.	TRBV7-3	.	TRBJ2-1	TGTGCCAGCAGCTTTTTGAGGGGGACCTACAATGAGCAGTTCTTC	CASSFLRGTYNEQFF
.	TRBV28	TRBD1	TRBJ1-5	TGTGCCAGCAGAACCGGGACAGGGGTTATTCAGCCCCAGCATTTT	CASRTGTGVIQPQHF
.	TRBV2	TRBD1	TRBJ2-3	TGTGCCAGCAGGGCCCGGGACAGGAGACGCACAGATACGCAGTATTTT	CASRARDRRRTDTQYF
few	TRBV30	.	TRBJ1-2	TGTGCCTGGAGTGTACAAATGTATCATGGCTACACCTTC	CAWSVQMYHGYTF
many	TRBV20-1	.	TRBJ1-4	TGCAGTGCTAGAGACTATGGGGGGCCGAATGAAAAACTGTTTTTT	CSARDYGGPNEKLFF
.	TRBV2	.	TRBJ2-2	TGTGCCAGCAGTGAAGCTGGTCTGGCGGGGAGGTCTGGGGAGCTGTTTTTT	CASSEAGLAGRSGELFF
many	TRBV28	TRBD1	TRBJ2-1	TGTGCCCTAACAGGGGGGATAAACAATGAGCAGTTCTTC	CALTGGINNEQFF
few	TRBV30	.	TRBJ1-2	TGTGCCTGGAGTGAGGGGAAAGGCTATGGCTACACCTTC	CAWSEGKGYGYTF
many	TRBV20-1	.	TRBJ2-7	TGCAGTGCGGTACTAGTGGGGAACTACGAGCAGTACTTC	CSAVLVGNYEQYF
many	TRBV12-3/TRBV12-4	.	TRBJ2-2	TGTGCCAGCAGCCCGAGCACCGGGGAGCTGTTTTTT	CASSPSTGELFF
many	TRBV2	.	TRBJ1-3	TGTGCCAGCAGTGAAGGGCACACTGGAAACACCATATATTTT	CASSEGHTGNTIYF
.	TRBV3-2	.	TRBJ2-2	TGTGCCAGCAGCTCACAACACGACACCGGGGAGCTGTTTTTT	CASSSQHDTGELFF
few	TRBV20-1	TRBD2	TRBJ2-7	TGCAGTGCTAGTGGTGGCGGGAGTAGCTCCTACGAGCAGTACTTC	CSASGGGSSSYEQYF
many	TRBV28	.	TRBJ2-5	TGTGCCAGCAGTTTAGGGCAACGAGAGACCCAGTACTTC	CASSLGQRETQYF
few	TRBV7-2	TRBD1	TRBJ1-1	TGTGCCAGCAGCTTAAGGGGGCCGATGACTGAAGCTTTCTTT	CASSLRGPMTEAFF
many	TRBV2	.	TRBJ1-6	TGTGCCAGCAGAAGCTCCTATAATTCACCCCTCCACTTT	CASRSSYNSPLHF
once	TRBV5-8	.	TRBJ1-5	TGTGCCAGCAGCCCACGCATAGGGATGAATCAGCCCCAGCATTTT	CASSPRIGMNQPQHF
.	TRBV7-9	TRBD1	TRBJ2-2	TGTGCCAGCAAGGGGGCGACGAACACCGGGGAGCTGTTTTTT	CASKGATNTGELFF
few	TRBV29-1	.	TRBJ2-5	TGCAGCGTGAGAGGGGGAGGCGAGACCCAGTACTTC	CSVRGGGETQYF
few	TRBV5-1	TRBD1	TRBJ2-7	TGCGCCAGCAGCGTGGACAGGGGCTACGAGCAGTACTTC	CASSVDRGYEQYF
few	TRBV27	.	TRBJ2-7	TGTGCCAGCAGTCTGAGAGGGGCCCCTCCCTACGAGCAGTACTTC	CASSLRGAPPYEQYF
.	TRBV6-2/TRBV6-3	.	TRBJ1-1	TGTGCCAGCAGTTACTCTGGCGGGTTCGGAGCTTTCTTT	CASSYSGGFGAFF
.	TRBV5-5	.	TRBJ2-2	TGTGCCAGCAGCGAGGCCTCATTAGACACCGGGGAGCTGTTTTTT	CASSEASLDTGELFF
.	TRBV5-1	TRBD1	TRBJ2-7	TGCGCCAGCAGCTTGGCCACACAGGGGGTCTACGAGCAGTACTTC	CASSLATQGVYEQYF
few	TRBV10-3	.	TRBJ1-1	TGTGCCCTCAGCGGGGGACGGGGGGCTGAAGCTTTCTTT	CALSGGRGAEAFF
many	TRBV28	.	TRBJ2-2	TGTGCCAGCAGTTTGGACAGCGGGGAGCTGTTTTTT	CASSLDSGELFF
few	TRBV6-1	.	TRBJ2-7	TGTGCCAGCAGTGAGGACCCCAGGGGAAGTGTCTACGAGCAGTACTTC	CASSEDPRGSVYEQYF
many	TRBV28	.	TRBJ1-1	TGTGCCAGCAGCCGACGGGAGACTGAAGCTTTCTTT	CASSRRETEAFF
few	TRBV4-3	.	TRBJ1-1	TGCGCCAGCAGCCAGGGCAGGGGTGGAATAACTGAAGCTTTCTTT	CASSQGRGGITEAFF
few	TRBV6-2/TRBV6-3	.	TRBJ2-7	TGTGCCAGCAGTTATGGCCGTCCGGGGGAGTCCTACGAGCAGTACTTC	CASSYGRPGESYEQYF
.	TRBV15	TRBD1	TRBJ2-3	TGTGCCACCAGCAGACGACAGGGCGAGGCAGATACGCAGTATTTT	CATSRRQGEADTQYF
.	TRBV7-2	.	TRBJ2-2	TGTGCCAGCAGCCCCGCGCCGGGGAACACCGGGGAGCTGTTTTTT	CASSPAPGNTGELFF
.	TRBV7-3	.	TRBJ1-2	TGTGCCAGCAGCTCGCTGTCCCGGGACGGGATTAACTATGGCTACACCTTC	CASSSLSRDGINYGYTF